Following are 2 T cell receptor beta chains from one sample sequenced in a study of Ad26.COV2.S vaccination and SARS-CoV-2 variants (dated by TCRdb to 2020 to 2022). The time point label of this sample denotes: individuals recovered from natural SARS-CoV-2 infection. The library was obtained by the immunoSEQ multiplex PCR assay. TCRdb re-hosts the immuneACCESS table, in-frame sequences only. Its copies lack some clones; in the studies checked, an unresolved V gene accounts for under half of them, and the cause for the rest is not known. The sample table lists hundreds of thousands of clones, about 92% of them with a count of one. Of the sample, 3.9% is held by the ten largest clones. This specimen was peripheral blood, taken after recovery from COVID-19. These TCRs come from a human donor who had recovered from COVID-19.

This chain links TRBV10-3 with TRBJ1-3, with D perhaps TRBD1 (5 bases). The CDR3 is 20 residues long. Germline V CDR1 and CDR2: ENHRY, SYGVKD. The germline V and J ends were trimmed by 4 bases and 0 bases, with 25 bases remaining between them. This chain's CDR3 is CAISVGVGRGRPLSGNTIYF. As DNA, the CDR3 is TGTGCCATCAGTGTAGGGGTGGGACGCGGACGACCCCTCTCTGGAAACACCATATATTTT.

The chain is built from TRBV27 and TRBJ1-4; 8 positions match TRBD1. The J segment lost 8 bases and the V segment lost 3 bases, leaving 8 bases of the junction unmatched. Germline CDR1 and CDR2: MNHEY and SMNVEV (reference sequence). There are 15 residues in the CDR3. In nucleotides, the CDR3 is TGTGCCAGCAGTTTTGGTGGCAGGGGGCTGGAAAAACTGTTTTTT. Its translation: CASSFGGRGLEKLFF.